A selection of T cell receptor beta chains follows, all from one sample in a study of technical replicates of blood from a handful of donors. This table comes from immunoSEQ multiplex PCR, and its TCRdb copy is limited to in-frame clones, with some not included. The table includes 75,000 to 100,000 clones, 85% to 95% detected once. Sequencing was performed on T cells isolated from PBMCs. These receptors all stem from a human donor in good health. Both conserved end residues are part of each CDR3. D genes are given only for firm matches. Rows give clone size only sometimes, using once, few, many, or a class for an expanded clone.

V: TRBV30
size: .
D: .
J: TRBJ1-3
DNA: TGTGCCTGGGGGGGGAATGCTGGAAACACCATATATTTT
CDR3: CAWGGNAGNTIYF

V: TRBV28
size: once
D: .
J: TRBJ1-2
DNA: TGTGCCAGCCTCCGGGGGGACACCACAAACTATGGCTACACCTTC
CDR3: CASLRGDTTNYGYTF

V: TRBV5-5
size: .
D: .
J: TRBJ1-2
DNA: TGTGCCAGCAGCTTCTCAGCTAACTATGGCTACACCTTC
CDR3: CASSFSANYGYTF

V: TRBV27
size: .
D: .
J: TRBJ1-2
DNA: TGTGCCAGAACAGGATATGGGGGCTACGTCTATGGCTACACCTTC
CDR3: CARTGYGGYVYGYTF

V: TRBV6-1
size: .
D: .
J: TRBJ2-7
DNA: TGTGCCAGCAGTGAAGAGTTTTGGGCAGGGCTTACCTACGAGCAGTACTTC
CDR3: CASSEEFWAGLTYEQYF

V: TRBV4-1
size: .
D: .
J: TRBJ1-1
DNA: TGCGCCAGCAGCCCTCAGACAGGCAACACTGAAGCTTTCTTT
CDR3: CASSPQTGNTEAFF

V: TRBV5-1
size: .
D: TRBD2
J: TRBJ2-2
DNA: TGCGCCAGCAGCCGGGAGGCTAGCGGGAACACCGGGGAGCTGTTTTTT
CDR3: CASSREASGNTGELFF

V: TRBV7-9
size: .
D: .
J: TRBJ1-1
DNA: TGTGCCAGCAGCACCCAGGGGTGGGGCATGAACACTGAAGCTTTCTTT
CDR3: CASSTQGWGMNTEAFF

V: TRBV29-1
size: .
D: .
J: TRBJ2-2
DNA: TGCAGCGTTGAGCCGGGACACAACACCGGGGAGCTGTTTTTT
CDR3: CSVEPGHNTGELFF

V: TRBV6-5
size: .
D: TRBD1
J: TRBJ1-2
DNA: TGTGCCAGCAGTGATGACAGGGGACGTGGCTACACCTTC
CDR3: CASSDDRGRGYTF

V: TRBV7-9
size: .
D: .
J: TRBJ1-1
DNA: TGTGCCAGCAGCTTAGCTGGCAGGGTTCGAACTGAAGCTTTCTTT
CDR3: CASSLAGRVRTEAFF

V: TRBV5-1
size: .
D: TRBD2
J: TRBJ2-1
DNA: TGCGCCAGCAGCCCGGGACTAGGGGAGTTGGATGAGCAGTTCTTC
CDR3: CASSPGLGELDEQFF

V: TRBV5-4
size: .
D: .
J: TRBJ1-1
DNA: TGTGCCAGCACCTCCCCCCGTTTGAACACTGAAGCTTTCTTT
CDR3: CASTSPRLNTEAFF

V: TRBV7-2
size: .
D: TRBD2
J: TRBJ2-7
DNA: TGTGCCAGCAGCCCTGCCGGGGGGGCGGCCTACGAGCAGTACTTC
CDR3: CASSPAGGAAYEQYF

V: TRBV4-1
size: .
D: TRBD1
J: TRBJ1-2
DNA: TGCGCCAGCAGCCACGTACCGACAGGGGGAACTGGCTACACCTTC
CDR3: CASSHVPTGGTGYTF

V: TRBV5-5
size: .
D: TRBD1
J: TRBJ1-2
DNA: TGTGCCAGCAGCACTGGACAGGGGATTCATGGCTACACCTTC
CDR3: CASSTGQGIHGYTF

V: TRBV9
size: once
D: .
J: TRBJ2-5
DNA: TGTGCCAGCAGCGTAGCTACGGGGGAGACCCAGTACTTC
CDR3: CASSVATGETQYF

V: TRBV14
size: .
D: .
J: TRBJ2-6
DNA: TGTGCCAGCAGCCTACAGGGTCCTGGGGCCAACGTCCTGACTTTC
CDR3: CASSLQGPGANVLTF

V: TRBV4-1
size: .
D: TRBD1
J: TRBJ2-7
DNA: TGCGCCAGCAGCCAAGGTCGAGGACAGGGAGTACGGGAGCAGTACTTC
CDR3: CASSQGRGQGVREQYF

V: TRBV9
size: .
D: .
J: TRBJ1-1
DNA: TGTGCCAGCAGCGTACGGCCGGAGATTCACACTGAAGCTTTCTTT
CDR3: CASSVRPEIHTEAFF

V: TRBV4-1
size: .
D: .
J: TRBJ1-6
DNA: TGCGCCAGCAGCCAAGCAGGTGGTTCACCCCTCCACTTT
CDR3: CASSQAGGSPLHF

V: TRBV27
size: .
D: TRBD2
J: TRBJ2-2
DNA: TGTGCCAGCAGTTTACTAGCGGGGACTACCGGGGAGCTGTTTTTT
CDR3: CASSLLAGTTGELFF

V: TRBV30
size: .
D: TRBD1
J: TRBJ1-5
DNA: TGTGCCTGGAGTGTACAGGGGGCAAGCAATCAGCCCCAGCATTTT
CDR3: CAWSVQGASNQPQHF

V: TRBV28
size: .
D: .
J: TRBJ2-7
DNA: TGTGCCAGCAGGAGAACCTACGAGCAGTACTTC
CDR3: CASRRTYEQYF

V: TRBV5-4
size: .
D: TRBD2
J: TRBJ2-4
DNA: TGTGCCAGCAGCTTGGTGGGGCGGGAGGGAAAAAACATTCAGTACTTC
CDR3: CASSLVGREGKNIQYF

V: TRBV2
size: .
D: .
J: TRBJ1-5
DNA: TGTGCCAGCAGTGGCGAGGCGGGGGATCAGCCCCAGCATTTT
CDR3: CASSGEAGDQPQHF

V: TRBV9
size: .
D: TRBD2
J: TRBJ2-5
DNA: TGTGCCAGCAGCGTAGGGGGGGCTAGCGGGGTTCAAGAGACCCAGTACTTC
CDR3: CASSVGGASGVQETQYF

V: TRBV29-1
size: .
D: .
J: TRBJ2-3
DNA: TGCAGCGTCGACGGACAACTTAGCACAGATACGCAGTATTTT
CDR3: CSVDGQLSTDTQYF

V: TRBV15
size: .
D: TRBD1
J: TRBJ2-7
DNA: TGTGCCACCAGCAGCCAGAAGGGACAGGGGTCCCACGAGCAGTACTTC
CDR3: CATSSQKGQGSHEQYF

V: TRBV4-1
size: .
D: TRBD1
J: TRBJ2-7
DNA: TGCGCCAGCAGCCAAACCCGGACAGGCGCTTACGAGCAGTACTTC
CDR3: CASSQTRTGAYEQYF

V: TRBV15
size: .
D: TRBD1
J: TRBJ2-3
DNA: TGTGCCACCAGCAGAGAACCGGGACAGGGGCCCCCAGATACGCAGTATTTT
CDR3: CATSREPGQGPPDTQYF

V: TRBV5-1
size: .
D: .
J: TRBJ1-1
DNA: TGCGCCAGCAGCGAGGGACAGAACACTGAAGCTTTCTTT
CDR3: CASSEGQNTEAFF

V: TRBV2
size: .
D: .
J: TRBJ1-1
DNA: TGTGCCAGCAGTAGGAAGAGGAACCTAGAAGCTTTCTTT
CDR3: CASSRKRNLEAFF

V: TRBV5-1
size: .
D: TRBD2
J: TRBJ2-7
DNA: TGCGCCAGCAGCTTGGGCGGGAGTCTTCCCTCCTACGAGCAGTACTTC
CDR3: CASSLGGSLPSYEQYF

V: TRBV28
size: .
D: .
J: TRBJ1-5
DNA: TGTGCCAGCAGCCCCGGGGGGCCGTTCCAGCCCCAGCATTTT
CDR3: CASSPGGPFQPQHF

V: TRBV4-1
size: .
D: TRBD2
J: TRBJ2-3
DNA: TGCGCCAGCAGCCAAGAGTGGCTAGCGGCCTTGAGCGATACGCAGTATTTT
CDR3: CASSQEWLAALSDTQYF

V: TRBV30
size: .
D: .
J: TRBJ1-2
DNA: TGTGCCTGGAGTGTACGCAGGGGCTCAAGGGGCTACACCTTC
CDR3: CAWSVRRGSRGYTF

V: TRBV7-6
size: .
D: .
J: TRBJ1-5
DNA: TGTGCCAGCAGCTTCCAACAGAAGTATAGCAATCAGCCCCAGCATTTT
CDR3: CASSFQQKYSNQPQHF

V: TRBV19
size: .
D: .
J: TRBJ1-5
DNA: TGTGCCAGTAGTAAATTCACAGAAAATCAGCCCCAGCATTTT
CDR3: CASSKFTENQPQHF

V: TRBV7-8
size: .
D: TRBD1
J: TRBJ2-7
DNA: TGTGCCAGCAGCTCTTCGAGGGACAGAACCTACGAGCAGTACTTC
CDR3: CASSSSRDRTYEQYF

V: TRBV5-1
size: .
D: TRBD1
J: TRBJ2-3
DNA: TGCGCCAGCAGCTATACAGGGGTTGGCGCGCAGTATTTT
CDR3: CASSYTGVGAQYF

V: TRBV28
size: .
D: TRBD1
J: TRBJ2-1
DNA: TGTGCCAGCACCCCACCCGGGACAGGGGGCATCAATGAGCAGTTCTTC
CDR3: CASTPPGTGGINEQFF

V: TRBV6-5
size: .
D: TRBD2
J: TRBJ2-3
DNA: TGTGCCAGCACTTTAGCGGGAGGCACAGATACGCAGTATTTT
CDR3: CASTLAGGTDTQYF

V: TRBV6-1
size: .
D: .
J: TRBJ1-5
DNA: TGTGCCAGCAGTGAGGGACACTTCAATCAGCCCCAGCATTTT
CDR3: CASSEGHFNQPQHF

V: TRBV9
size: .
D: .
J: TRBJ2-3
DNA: TGTGCCAGCACACGGCGGCTTAGCACAGATACGCAGTATTTT
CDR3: CASTRRLSTDTQYF

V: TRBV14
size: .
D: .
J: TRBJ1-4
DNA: TGTGCCAGCAGCCGCCGACAGGCGTTTAATGAAAAACTGTTTTTT
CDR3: CASSRRQAFNEKLFF

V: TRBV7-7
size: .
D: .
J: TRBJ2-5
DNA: TGTGCCGCTCGTCCCGGGTTAATATTACGGGAGACCCAGTACTTC
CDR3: CAARPGLILRETQYF

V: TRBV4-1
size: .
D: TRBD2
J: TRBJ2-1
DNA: TGCGCCAGCAGCCATTGGGCCTCTCGGGGGGGAGATGAGCAGTTCTTC
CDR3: CASSHWASRGGDEQFF

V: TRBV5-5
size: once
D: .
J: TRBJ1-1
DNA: TGTGCCAGCAGCTCTCAGATTCCTACAGGGGAAGCTTTCTTT
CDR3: CASSSQIPTGEAFF

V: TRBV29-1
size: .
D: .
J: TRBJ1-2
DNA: TGCAGCGTTGAAGATACAACAAACTATGGCTACACCTTC
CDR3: CSVEDTTNYGYTF

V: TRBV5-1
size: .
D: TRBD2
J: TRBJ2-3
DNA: TGCGCCAGCAGCTTTAGCGGGGGGAGGACAGATACGCAGTATTTT
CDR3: CASSFSGGRTDTQYF

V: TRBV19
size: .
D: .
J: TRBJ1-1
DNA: TGTGCCAGTAGTCTCGATTGGAGGGTCCAAGAAGCTTTCTTT
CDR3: CASSLDWRVQEAFF

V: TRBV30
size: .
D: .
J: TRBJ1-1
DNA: TGTGCCTGGAGTAAAATATTAGGGGGCACTGAAGCTTTCTTT
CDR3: CAWSKILGGTEAFF